This T cell receptor (beta chain) was observed in a study of shared clonotypes between healthy human individuals (dated by TCRdb to the early 2020s). Regarding the study in general: The cohort comprised a couple of women and a few men aged 18 to 49 years. To increase sequencing depth and limit assay-specific biases, TCR repertoire library preparation and sequencing were carried out by different laboratories using diverse techniques. To estimate repertoire size and how much clonotype sharing occurs between individuals, the study deeply sequenced the blood TCR repertoires of a handful of healthy adults. For each donor, CD4 naive and CD4 memory were each run on three plates, CD8 naive on two plates, and CD8 memory on one plate. Per donor, leukapheresis produced somewhere between about 0.9 and 9.5 billion PBMCs.

CDR1 SGHNT and CDR2 YYREEE are derived from the germline V gene (reference sequence). Inclusive of the bounding cysteine and phenylalanine, the CDR3 is 16 residues long. Kept here is only the CDR3 DNA, which spans 48 bases and is read in frame from base 1. After removal of 4 bases from V and 8 bases from J, the junction retains 16 bases not matched to a gene. What the research found in general, with its limitations: Only blood was sampled, and tissue TCR repertoires likely differ from those in blood. The genetic and exposure-history diversity represented was limited by the small number of donors. Rarefaction of sorted-subset datasets indicated incomplete sequencing despite the large sequencing depth. Estimated clonotype richness was generally larger for naive than for memory subsets. Clonotypes shared by all four sorted-subset donors showed higher generation probabilities than non-shared clonotypes. Pairwise subsampling indicated that sequencing depth was expected to affect the degree of clonotype sharing among donors. Sharing across a handful of donors was observed for approximately 5% of naive CD4, 3.5% of naive CD8, 2% to 2.5% of memory CD4, and 0.4% of memory CD8 clonotypes.

The donors were healthy, HIV-negative adults with no recently reported acute infections or vaccinations. Every donor was a Caucasian adult residing in Nashville, Tennessee, USA. CD4+ T cells were enriched through magnetic negative selection, after which naive cells were positively selected on CD45RA and the remaining negative fraction served as the memory subset. Blood was obtained by leukapheresis, after which PBMCs were separated by Ficoll-Histopaque density gradient centrifugation and cryopreserved in liquid nitrogen vapor phase. Analytical flow cytometry was used to check the purity and quantity of each magnetically sorted T cell population. Each sorted fraction had its genomic DNA isolated and then quantified by UV absorbance on a Nanodrop 2000c. Using the deep immunoSEQ assay, TCR CDR3 regions were amplified from genomic DNA by multiplex PCR. Extracted genomic DNA from each cell subset was distributed evenly across all wells of several immunoSEQ 96-well plates, and each plate was treated as a replicate. For sorted subsets, approximately 0.2 ug of genomic DNA, equivalent to some 30,000 T cell genomes, went into each replicate PCR. The purified libraries were quantified using a Qubit 3.0 fluorometer, sized with a Bioanalyzer 2100, and then quantified again using the KAPA Library Quantification kit. Every immunoSEQ 96-well plate was sequenced on a separate single-read 150-cycle Illumina NextSeq 550 flow cell. Under the source paper's analysis protocol: Because the immunoSEQ output held only junctional sequences and lacked quality scores, the filtering could not match the filtering applied to full-length reads. To assign V/J genes and CDR3, sequences were annotated against IMGT germline references using PyIR, a Python wrapper for IgBLAST v1.9. Reads were removed for weak V/J assignments (E-value above 1e-6), missing CDR3, stop codons, out-of-frame junctions, or ambiguous translated residues. V3J clonotypes were defined as sequences sharing an identical inferred V gene, J gene, and CDR3 amino acid sequence. The percentage overlap between two repertoires was calculated by dividing the number of shared unique clonotypes by the size of the smaller repertoire. RTK rarefaction, the Chao1 estimator, and Recon v2.1 estimates of unobserved clonotypes were used to assess repertoire richness. Generation probabilities were computed with OLGA for all TCRbeta clonotypes obtained by the gDNA method from four donors. The table was pulled from immuneACCESS by TCRdb, which kept in-frame rearrangements only. Such tables lose some clones; where checked, under half of the loss comes from unresolved V genes, and the rest has no known cause. V and J calls and clone size are given by that table; D and trimming were obtained from the DNA. The sample records hundreds of thousands of clones, about 95% of which are singletons. Jointly, the top ten make up about 0.064% of the sample.

This clone occurred once. Which antigen it targets is not known. Nothing much larger sits one base from this clone, and base qualities are not available. The source of this sequence is a woman aged 30 to 39 in good health. The material sequenced was naive CD4+ T cells sorted from blood. The label giving this sample's cell subset or site can be read as: CD45RA+ positively selected. Recombination joined TRBV5-4 with TRBJ1-2; 8 nucleotides in the junction match TRBD1. In nucleotides, the sequence is TGTGCCAGCAGCCAGCACGCAGGGGGCGCGTCGACCGGCTACACCTTC. It translates to CASSQHAGGASTGYTF.